The clone carrying this T cell receptor (beta chain) was found once. Its cognate antigen is unknown. The data originate from a study of shared clonotypes between healthy human individuals. Partitioning of CD4+ cells yielded a CD45RA+ naive subset and a CD45RA-negative memory subset. Researchers divided each subset's genomic DNA evenly across several immunoSEQ plates. Produced via immunoSEQ multiplex PCR; TCRdb's table is partial and in-frame only. The table records approximately 2.4 million clones, approximately 94% of them present only once. The CDR3 is 16 residues long. Germline assignment: CDR1 GTSNPN and CDR2 SVGIG (reference sequence). V trimming: 3 bases; J trimming: 0 bases; junction bases outside the gene matches: 4. Study conclusions and caveats: Deeper or shallower sequencing was expected to change how clonotypes are shared among donors.

Sequencing was carried out using naive CD4+ T cells sorted from blood. Subset of the sample: CD45RA+ positively selected. The V and J genes are TRBV30 and TRBJ2-2; 10 positions agree with TRBD2. The receptor was isolated from a man younger than 35 in good health. The CDR3 here is CAWRVAGGPNTGELFF. CDR3 nucleotide sequence: TGTGCCTGGAGAGTAGCGGGGGGCCCGAACACCGGGGAGCTGTTTTTT. Based on the CDR3 plus reference TRBV30 and TRBJ2-2, the full variable domain is SQTIHQWPATLVQPVGSPLSLECTVEGTSNPNLYWYRQAAGRGLQLLFYSVGIGQISSEVPQNLSASRPQDRQFILSSKKLLLSDSGFYLCAWRVAGGPNTGELFFGEGSRLTVL.